The T cell receptor beta chain under discussion was sequenced for a study of blood T cell repertoires in COVID-19. The overall study: The analysed material was cDNA or gDNA that came from T cells, B-cell-depleted T cells, or PBMCs.

Libraries were prepared by immunoSEQ multiplex PCR; TCRdb keeps only in-frame clonotypes and omits some of them. In the table there are 80,000 to 90,000 clones, over 75% of which are singletons. Germline CDR1 and CDR2: SGDLS and YYNGEE. This CDR3 region has 15 residues. Trimming stripped 3 bases from V and 2 bases from J, with 14 bases between. Sequencing was performed on peripheral blood. This TCR derives from a woman aged 65 to 85 with acute or convalescent COVID-19. V usage is TRBV9 and J usage is TRBJ1-2; a weak D match, TRBD1 (6 bases). The CDR3 loop is CASSGGQWINYGYTF. DNA of the CDR3: TGTGCCAGCAGCGGCGGACAGTGGATCAACTATGGCTACACCTTC.